Included here is one T cell receptor (beta chain) sequence, with context. In its sample, this clonotype was seen a few times. No antigen is known for it. No base qualities exist here, and no much larger clone lies one base off it. V is shortened by 0 bases, J by 0 bases, and the region joining them spans 12 bases. From the cysteine up to the phenylalanine, the CDR3 has a length of 15 residues. The sequence is cut down to CDR3 DNA, 45 bases in frame from base 1. CDR1 and CDR2 were assigned from the germline V gene as SQVTM and ANQGSEA. The data stem from a study of identical twins listed by TCRdb under 2016. Broadly, across the study: The study deep-sequenced TCR alpha and beta repertoires from monozygotic twins, unrelated adults of various ages and cord blood to test whether fetal clonotypes persist. To rule out contamination, replicate twin experiments were performed at different times with different library preparation protocols. Results the study describes overall, beyond this receptor: Compared with coincidental sharing between unrelated individuals, an excess of low generation-probability sequences was observed among out-of-frame TCR alpha sequences shared between twins. In monozygotic twins, out-of-frame TCR alpha sharing was systematically underestimated by recombination models, although the models agreed with sharing between unrelated individuals. Excess twin sharing in beta out-of-frame sequences was weaker because fewer shared sequences lowered the signal-to-noise ratio. Zero-insertion analyses could be partly confounded by invariant T cells such as MAIT and iNKT, though diverse VJ usage argued against such confounding for most clonotypes. Conclusions relied on cross-sectional statistical analysis, since the same donors could not be followed over many years. Abundant cord blood beta clonotypes carried fewer insertions; young adult naive repertoires showed a weaker similar trend, while memory repertoires showed none.

Library creation used 5' RACE. Sequencer: Illumina HiSeq 2000. A universal primer binding site was added through template switching, and the final cDNA carried a unique molecular identifier so that TCR cDNA molecules could be counted accurately. Specific primers in the conserved constant-segment region were used to synthesize first-strand cDNA for the TCR alpha and beta chains. Each cDNA library was double barcoded, with a SMART-Mk sample barcode plus Illumina barcodes, to control for contamination. TruSeq adapter sequences along with Illumina sample barcodes were introduced in two successive PCR steps. The Illumina HiSeq platform was used with custom primers to sequence TCR alpha and beta cDNA libraries. The authors processed their data as follows. MiGEC was used to process raw reads and extract unique molecular identifiers, and MiXCR was used to find CDR3 positions. Recombination models were inferred per individual with the repgenHMM and IGoR tools using an EM algorithm. Shared clonotypes were analyzed with the tcR package in R, and sharing was normalized by the product of cloneset sizes. To study raw recombination without the effects of thymic and clonal selection, out-of-frame nonproductive sequences were analyzed. The public reads were reprocessed in TCRdb via fastp at Q25 and MiXCR, keeping in-frame beta chains. Identical CDR3 proteins give one entry, which carries the most common genes and DNA. For this entry, the V and J calls and clone size follow TCRdb and not the study's own pipeline. The sample includes 250,000 to 350,000 distinct CDR3 sequences, with more than 8% observed a single time. Under 7.5% of the sample goes to the ten largest clones.

Every donor in the study was a healthy Caucasian. The twin cohort comprised three pairs of female monozygotic twins, all aged about 18 to 30 years. Positive isolation kits from Invitrogen were used to isolate CD4+ and CD8+ T cell populations. This sample also appeared in a second study, on yellow fever vaccine responses in identical twins. As noted in the second study: The T cell response to vaccination in identical twins was reported by the authors to appear partly convergent and partly personalized. Focusing on identical twins, the study followed the T cell clones that responded to the vaccine, and did so with precision.

The sequence was collected from a woman aged 18 to 35 in good health. Recombination joined TRBV29-1 with TRBJ2-7; the D gene is possibly TRBD1 or TRBD2, each agreeing over 5 bases. The sample comprised CD8+ T cells sorted from blood. This receptor has the CDR3 CSVEEAGAHSYEQYF. DNA sequence: TGCAGCGTTGAAGAGGCCGGGGCGCACTCCTACGAGCAGTACTTC.